The sequence of this T cell receptor (beta chain) was determined in a study of blood T cell repertoires in COVID-19. Assay: immunoSEQ multiplex PCR; the TCRdb copy retains only in-frame clones and omits some. This table has approximately 240,000 clones, around 85% appearing once. This clone was observed a few times. The sequenced sample was peripheral blood. The sequence came from a woman in her forties with active or convalescent COVID-19.

The CDR3 reads CASRASGEGGELFF. In DNA, the CDR3 is TGCGCCAGCAGAGCCTCAGGGGAAGGCGGGGAGCTGTTTTTT. The chain couples TRBV10-1 to TRBJ2-2; D possibly corresponds to TRBD1 (6 bases). V shed 6 bases and J shed 7 bases, with 15 bases lying between them. Germline assignment: CDR1 WNHNN and CDR2 SYGVQD (reference sequence). The CDR3 is made up of 14 amino acids.